The 6 T cell receptor beta chains in this list originate from one sample, sequenced in a study of CD8+ T cells in alopecia areata. Noted treatment: oral pan-JAK inhibitor, 5-10 mg twice daily. Isolated RNA was reverse transcribed into cDNA used as the sequencing template. The assay was immunoSEQ multiplex PCR, and TCRdb's table has in-frame clones only and misses some. The sample consists of about 220,000 clones, under 60% of them appearing once. The sample in question was CD4+ T cells sorted from blood, obtained at week 4, from a patient treated with tofacitinib. The origin of the receptors is a human donor with alopecia areata.

V usage is TRBV7-2 and J usage is TRBJ2-4; D remains unclear. Deletions cut 4 bases from V and 0 bases from J, with 13 bases between. CDR3 length: 16 residues. The germline CDR1 and CDR2 sequences are SGHTA and FQGNSA. The CDR3 nucleotides read TGTGCCAGCAGCTCCGACACTCCGCTAGCCAAAAACATTCAGTACTTC. Translated: CASSSDTPLAKNIQYF.

The chain links TRBV29-1 to TRBJ1-1; D is ambiguous. The length of the CDR3 is 16 residues. The V and J ends lost 5 bases and 1 base respectively, with 20 bases between them. Germline CDR1 reads SQVTM; CDR2 reads ANQGSEA. The CDR3 protein is CSVYPRSLGRNTEAFF. The CDR3 nucleotides are TGCAGCGTTTATCCGCGGTCCCTTGGAAGGAACACTGAAGCTTTCTTT.

The genes are TRBV25-1 and TRBJ1-2, with 8 bases fitting TRBD1. Germline lookup yields CDR1 MGHDK and CDR2 SYGVNS. J gave up 1 base and V 4 bases, and 5 bases lay outside the gene matches. The CDR3 is 15 residues long. This CDR3 is CASSGGTGVNYGYTF. CDR3 coding DNA: TGTGCCAGCAGTGGTGGGACAGGAGTTAACTATGGCTACACCTTC.

V is TRBV12-5 and J is TRBJ2-1, with D perhaps matching TRBD1 or TRBD2 (6 bases each). V dropped 6 bases and J dropped 8 bases, with 20 bases sitting between them. This CDR3 spans 15 amino acids. Per germline, CDR1 LGHNT and CDR2 FRNRAP. The CDR3 protein is CASGSKGGRGDEQFF. The CDR3 bases are TGTGCTAGTGGGTCTAAGGGGGGAAGGGGCGATGAGCAGTTCTTC.

This clone showed up just a few times. This chain joins TRBV29-1 and TRBJ2-7, with 7 bases lining up with TRBD2. V shed 6 bases, J shed 4 bases, and the junction held 9 bases outside the gene matches. Germline CDR1 is SQVTM and CDR2 is ANQGSEA. The CDR3 contains 13 residues. Written as DNA, the CDR3 is TGCAGCGTGAGGGAGACTAGCTTGTACGAGCAGTACTTC. This codes for CSVRETSLYEQYF.

This clone was counted between two and nine times. This chain uses TRBV19 with TRBJ2-7, with D hard to call. The CDR3 consists of 14 residues. Germline CDR1 reads LNHDA; CDR2 reads SQIVND (reference sequence). V lost 4 bases and J 1 base, leaving 11 bases between the germline ends. CDR3 protein: CASSTGSNSYEQYF. The CDR3 DNA reads TGTGCCAGTAGTACTGGATCCAATTCCTACGAGCAGTACTTC.